This entry describes one TCR beta chain. V was cut by 4 bases and J by 0 bases, with 15 bases left in between. Germline CDR1 reads SNHLY; CDR2 reads FYNNEI. CDR3 length equals 16 residues. This entry is derived from a study of T cell clones after liver transplantation. The repertoire was sequenced with immunoSEQ multiplex PCR; TCRdb's copy has only in-frame clones and lacks some. The sample holds roughly 53,000 clones, roughly 71% seen once. Sequenced material: CD4+ T cells from blood, taken at the 22-month timepoint. The V call is TRBV2, the J call TRBJ1-1; D is perhaps TRBD1 (6 bases). This sequence was found in a human patient who received a liver transplant. T cells may partly derive from the graft donor. The CDR3 spells CASSGGGTYMNTEAFF. DNA of the CDR3: TGTGCCAGCAGTGGAGGGGGGACTTACATGAACACTGAAGCTTTCTTT.